Reported below is one T cell receptor (beta chain). Its cognate antigen is unknown. The data are from a study of a mutant IDH1 vaccine in newly diagnosed glioma. Study summary: Commencement of vaccination occurred 4-6 weeks following radiotherapy alone, or concurrently with temozolomide cycles. Patients were pretreated with radiotherapy, temozolomide, or both, mostly both.

The J segment lost 5 bases and the V segment lost 3 bases, leaving 7 bases of the junction unmatched. From germline, CDR1 is SGHRS and CDR2 YFSETQ. There are 16 residues in the CDR3. The time point: week 11, during vaccination. All doses held 300 ug of mutant IDH1 20-mer peptide, with topical imiquimod. Donors had new WHO grade 3 or 4 IDH1-mutant, ATRX-lost astrocytomas. TCRdb's copy holds only in-frame clones and misses some; the assay was immunoSEQ multiplex PCR. The table shows some 120,000 clones, with 80% occurring only once. The chain employs TRBV5-1 and TRBJ1-4; 10 bases agree with TRBD1. The TCR was taken from a man in his forties with glioma. This sample comprised PBMCs, obtained from a glioma patient whose treatment included an IDH1 peptide vaccine. CDR3 DNA sequence: TGCGCCAGCAGCTCGACAGGGGGCTCTGTAAATGAAAAACTGTTTTTT. It yields the protein CASSSTGGSVNEKLFF.